Below, 6 T cell receptor beta chains from the same sample are listed, as sequenced in a study of vaccination and CD4 T cells after COVID-19. Their cognate antigens are unknown. An Oncomine TCR Beta short-read assay was used to sequence the DNA from cultured CD4+ T cells. TCRdb reprocessed the PCR reads with MiXCR, giving one entry per CDR3 protein. The table has roughly 16,000 distinct CDR3 sequences, 48% seen once. The treatment denotes: roughly 11-day PBMC culture with coronavirus spike peptide pools or control peptides (ViraFEST assay). Sequencing was carried out using CD4+ T cells from blood, cultured in vitro. These receptors originate from a human donor who had recovered from COVID-19.

This clonotype was picked up a small number of times. J is TRBJ1-5 and V is TRBV7-2; no firm D call. The V end was cut by 4 bases, the J end by 3 bases, with 13 bases between. The CDR3 totals 15 residues. Germline V gene sequence: CDR1 SGHTA, CDR2 FQGNSA. For the CDR3, the DNA is TGTGCCAGCAGCTCGTCGGGAGGTAACAATCAGCCCCAGCATTTT. Protein product: CASSSSGGNNQPQHF. The full variable domain, in which reference TRBV7-2 and TRBJ1-5 provide the parts outside the CDR3, is GAGVSQSPSNKVTEKGKDVELRCDPISGHTALYWYRQSLGQGLEFLIYFQGNSAPDKSGLPSDRFSAERTGGSVSTLTIQRTQQEDSAVYLCASSSSGGNNQPQHFGDGTRLSIL.

J is TRBJ2-5 and V is TRBV10-1, with a tentative D call TRBD1 (5 bases). Per the germline V gene, CDR1 is WNHNN and CDR2 is SYGVQD (reference sequence). The CDR3 is 13 amino acids. V was shortened by 3 bases and J by 2 bases, with 7 bases between the two germline ends. CDR3 DNA: TGCGCCAGCAGTGACCCAGGGCAAGAGACCCAGTACTTC. It specifies CASSDPGQETQYF.

This chain joins TRBV20-1 and TRBJ1-2; the D gene is possibly TRBD1 (5 bases). Germline V gives CDR1 DFQATT, CDR2 SNEGSKA (reference sequence). CDR3 size: 14 residues. Deletions cut 0 bases from V and 3 bases from J, with 11 bases between. The CDR3 DNA is TGCAGTGCTAGAGATTTCCGGGGGGACTATGGCTACACCTTC. Translation gives CSARDFRGDYGYTF.

V gene TRBV20-1 combines with J gene TRBJ2-3; D remains unclear. This CDR3 is 11 amino acids long. Germline CDR1 DFQATT, CDR2 SNEGSKA (reference sequence). V was trimmed by 3 bases and J by 2 bases, leaving 3 bases between them. The CDR3 sequence: CSARNTDTQYF. Here the CDR3 DNA reads TGCAGTGCTAGGAACACAGATACGCAGTATTTT.

The chain joins TRBV28 to TRBJ2-7; D gene unclear. Germline V gives CDR1 MDHEN, CDR2 SYDVKM. The V end was cut by 3 bases, the J end by 3 bases, with 3 bases between. The CDR3 consists of 11 residues. The CDR3 region is CASSFVYEQYF. CDR3 coding DNA: TGTGCCAGCAGTTTCGTCTACGAGCAGTACTTC.

This clonotype was counted only a few times. The chain uses TRBV6-5 and TRBJ2-7; D may be TRBD1 (5 bases). Germline CDR1 and CDR2: MNHEY and SVGAGI. V gave up 2 bases and J gave up 2 bases, with 13 bases separating them. The CDR3 contains 15 residues. CDR3 DNA: TGTGCCAGCAGTTACGGGGCAGGAAAGGCCTACGAGCAGTACTTC. This sequence encodes CASSYGAGKAYEQYF.